This TCR beta chain is from a study of Graves' ophthalmopathy and Graves' hyperthyroidism. Study-wide context: Sampling took place at initial diagnosis, with peripheral blood obtained before any treatment. Study outcomes and limitations: The model's ophthalmopathy progression predictions had approximately 71% sensitivity and approximately 72% specificity.

Transcripts of RNA were the source for amplifying TCR beta CDR3 regions. The workflow started with a first-round RT-PCR run with HTBI primers and then moved on to a second-round multiplex PCR. One entry per CDR3 protein results from TCRdb running MiXCR on the multiplex PCR reads. The table has hundreds of thousands of distinct CDR3 sequences, 21% seen once. As for this clonotype: Its antigen is as yet unknown.

Among the hyperthyroidism patients, all were newly diagnosed, aged 18 to 65, with under 2 months' duration. The CDR3 sequence is 15 residues long. After removal of 5 bases from V and 5 bases from J, the junction contained 8 bases not matched to a gene. CDR1 and CDR2 from the germline V gene are PRHDT and FYEKMQ (reference sequence). This TCR was sampled from a young woman with stable Graves' hyperthyroidism. The chain couples TRBV13 to TRBJ2-3; 9 bases align to TRBD1. Sequencing was performed on peripheral blood. This CDR3 reads CASSPGQGVGDTQYF. In nucleotides, the CDR3 is TGTGCCAGCAGCCCGGGACAGGGTGTAGGAGATACGCAGTATTTT.